The rows below give T cell receptor beta chains drawn from one sample of a study of T-cell memory formation after mild COVID-19. TCRdb itself ran the 5' RACE reads through MiXCR, one entry per CDR3 protein. The sample lists fewer than 300,000 distinct CDR3 sequences; over 15% were seen once. The sample taken for sequencing was PBMCs or a T cell subset sorted from them (not recorded which). All receptors derive from a man younger than 35 who had mild COVID-19 (a few samples of this study predate the infection). Cell type and time point are not known. The CDR3 runs from the conserved cysteine through the conserved F or W. D genes are given only for firm matches.

v_gene,d_gene,j_gene,CDR3aa
TRBV5-1,NA,TRBJ2-3,CASKLQDRTDTQYF
TRBV6-5,TRBD2,TRBJ2-1,CASSRLALPLDEQFF
TRBV7-2,NA,TRBJ2-3,CASSLAGSGDTQYF
TRBV5-1,NA,TRBJ2-2,CASTLTGELFF
TRBV5-1,TRBD1,TRBJ2-7,CASSLLPDRRVEQYF
TRBV6-1,TRBD1,TRBJ1-1,CASSEDRGQNTEAFF
TRBV6-5,NA,TRBJ1-1,CASSYSTPFDTEAFF
TRBV5-5,NA,TRBJ2-1,CASSLATYNEQFF
TRBV6-2/TRBV6-3,NA,TRBJ2-4,CASSPVENIQYF
TRBV4-1,TRBD1,TRBJ1-2,CASSQGQGARGYTF
TRBV2,NA,TRBJ2-4,CASSASTVAKNIQYF
TRBV12-3/TRBV12-4,TRBD1,TRBJ2-7,CASSWGQSYEQYF
TRBV11-2,TRBD1,TRBJ1-1,CASSGDRNTEAFF
TRBV7-9,NA,TRBJ2-2,CASSLDGTYARELFF
TRBV6-5,NA,TRBJ1-2,CASSWGGGTLFYGYTF
TRBV4-3,TRBD2,TRBJ2-6,CASKPGVAGAAYSGANVLTF
TRBV7-2,NA,TRBJ1-1,CASSENRRNTEAFF
TRBV12-3/TRBV12-4,NA,TRBJ2-1,CASSLAGGPNEQFF
TRBV6-1,TRBD2,TRBJ2-5,CASSVSGTSEETQYF
TRBV27,NA,TRBJ2-7,CASSRVARSSYEQYF
TRBV10-3,NA,TRBJ2-1,CAIRVTRGEQFF
TRBV7-2,TRBD1,TRBJ2-5,CASSGQGWETQYF
TRBV29-1,TRBD1,TRBJ1-2,CSVTGDSDGNYGYTF
TRBV4-1,TRBD1,TRBJ1-3,CASSQTGSSGNTIYF
TRBV7-2,TRBD2,TRBJ2-3,CASIRTSSTDTQYF
TRBV18,NA,TRBJ2-3,CASQGLDTQYF
TRBV18,TRBD1,TRBJ2-1,CASSPKDRSYNEQFF
TRBV9,NA,TRBJ2-5,CASSVGWRQETQYF
TRBV5-1,TRBD1,TRBJ2-1,CASSVGQASSYNEQFF
TRBV20-1,NA,TRBJ1-1,CSASRQNTEAFF
TRBV7-9,NA,TRBJ1-4,CASSFSGEKLFF